A selection of T cell receptor beta chains follows, all from one sample in a study of cytomegalovirus exposure and HLA in healthy donors. The repertoire was sequenced with immunoSEQ multiplex PCR; TCRdb's copy has only in-frame clones and lacks some. The sample comprises 120,000 or so clones, 80% of which are singletons, and 1% rests with the top ten. Sequenced input: PBMCs. The origin of the receptors is a man aged 35-49 years in good health and CMV-seronegative. Both conserved end residues are part of each CDR3. Fields, in order: J gene, clone size, D gene, V gene, CDR3 DNA, CDR3 protein. A D gene is named only where the DNA matches it firmly. Clone sizes are given selectively: once, few, many, or a class where the clone is expanded.

TRBJ1-1 . . TRBV2 TGTGCCAGCAGTGCTGCGACAGGAAACACTGAAGCTTTCTTT CASSAATGNTEAFF
TRBJ2-7 . . TRBV5-7 TGTGCCAGCAGCTTGAAGGACAGACCCTACGAGCAGTACTTC CASSLKDRPYEQYF
TRBJ2-1 . . TRBV27 TGTGCCAGCAGCTCCATACCACAGGGCCTACGTTTTGATGAGCAGTTCTTC CASSSIPQGLRFDEQFF
TRBJ1-2 . . TRBV28 TGTGCCAGCAGTTTATATTTGGGACTCCTGGGCTATGGCTACACCTTC CASSLYLGLLGYGYTF
TRBJ1-1 . TRBD1 TRBV5-6 TGTGCCAGCAGCTTCACTCCTAAACAGGGGATGAACACTGAAGCTTTCTTT CASSFTPKQGMNTEAFF
TRBJ1-2 . TRBD1 TRBV27 TGTGCCAGCAGTCTACGACAGGGTAGGCTGGCTGGTGGCTACACCTTC CASSLRQGRLAGGYTF
TRBJ2-2 once TRBD1 TRBV4-2 TGTGCCAGCAGCCAAGAGGACAGGGGGAACACCGGGGAGCTGTTTTTT CASSQEDRGNTGELFF
TRBJ2-3 . . TRBV7-9 TGTGCCAGCAGCTACCCGGGACTCACAGATACGCAGTATTTT CASSYPGLTDTQYF
TRBJ1-5 . TRBD1 TRBV6-1 TGTGCCAGCAGAGATGGACAGGATTTAAATCAGCCCCAGCATTTT CASRDGQDLNQPQHF
TRBJ1-1 . . TRBV19 TGTGCCAGTAGCAACGCAGGGGTAAGGACCACTGAAGCTTTCTTT CASSNAGVRTTEAFF
TRBJ1-1 . . TRBV11-2 TGTGCCAGCAGCTTAGATTGGTCGAGCCAAGCTTTCTTT CASSLDWSSQAFF
TRBJ2-1 . TRBD1 TRBV7-2 TGTGCCAGCGCCCAGGGGGAATACAATGAGCAGTTCTTC CASAQGEYNEQFF
TRBJ2-5 . TRBD1 TRBV6-5 TGTGCCAGCAGTTTCGGGGACAGGGGCCAAGAGACCCAGTACTTC CASSFGDRGQETQYF
TRBJ1-1 . . TRBV5-5 TGTGCCAGCAGCTTCGAGTGGACTGAAGCTTTCTTT CASSFEWTEAFF
TRBJ2-7 few TRBD1 TRBV5-1 TGCGCCAGCAGCTTGGCAGGGGGCTGGGACGAGCAGTACTTC CASSLAGGWDEQYF
TRBJ2-3 . . TRBV19 TGTGCCAGTAGCCTCGGTCGCACAGATACGCAGTATTTT CASSLGRTDTQYF